The 21 T cell receptor delta chains below were found in one sample sequenced in a study of γδ T cells in repeated Plasmodium falciparum infection. Bulk repertoires came from Vgamma9/Vdelta2+ or Vdelta2-negative gammadelta T cells flow-sorted from PBMC. TCRdb fed the multiplex PCR reads to CATT. This repertoire shows over 90,000 delta-chain clones, 0.85% to 1% found once; its top ten account for 9% to 10%. Input material: gamma-delta T cells from blood. The receptors stem from a pool of human donors (malaria-infected and uninfected, not separated).

Points on this clone: The translation of this DNA and the TCRdb protein of a much larger clone differ at residue 13, probably owing to a read error; the protein shown here is translated from the DNA. This sequence joins TRDV1 and TRDJ1; D gene ambiguous. The CDR3 is 17 amino acids. The germline gives CDR1 TSWWSYY, CDR2 QGS. CDR3 in amino acids: CALGELRTGLYTNKLIF. The DNA for the CDR3 is TGTGCTCTTGGGGAACTTCGGACCGGACTGTACACCAATAAACTCATCTTT.

Ten or more counts support this clone. TCRdb's listed protein matches a much larger clone and diverges from this DNA's translation at residue 15, likely through a read error; the protein shown comes from the DNA. The rearrangement joins TRDV2 to TRDJ1; 9 bases are shared with TRDD3. This CDR3 has 18 amino acids. From germline, CDR1 is GEAIGNYY and CDR2 EKD. The DNA for the CDR3 is TGTGCCTGTGACACCGTAGGGGGGGATACTCTGTACACCGATAGACTCATCTTT. This gives the protein CACDTVGGDTLYTDRLIF.

This clone is medium-sized by share. The V and J genes are TRDV2 and TRDJ1, with 11 nucleotides matching TRDD3. J lost 1 base, V lost 1 base, and 4 bases had no gene match. The CDR3 sequence is 16 residues long. The germline gives CDR1 GEAIGNYY, CDR2 EKD. DNA for the CDR3: TGTGCCTGTGACACTGGGGGATACGCCTCCACCGATAAACTCATCTTT. Its protein product is CACDTGGYASTDKLIF.

This clone was counted only a few times. A far larger clone lies a single base away; this is likely a read error. In the same sample, other DNA sequences code for this CDR3. The V and J genes are TRDV1 and TRDJ1, with 10 bases aligning to TRDD3. Here the J gene was assigned by germline matching of the DNA, as TCRdb has none. CDR3 length equals 20 residues. Trimming took 7 bases from V and 2 from J; bases not matched to a gene: 22. Germline CDR1 reads TSWWSYY; CDR2 reads QGS. The CDR3 protein is CALVNLHRTGGWDNTDKLIF. For the CDR3, the DNA is TGTGCTCTTGTTAACCTTCACCGTACTGGGGGATGGGATAATACCGATAAACTCATCTTT.

On this clone: With a far larger clone one base away, a read error is the likely cause. This CDR3 is also generated by other DNA sequences in the sample. The V and J genes are TRDV2 and TRDJ1; 11 bases fit TRDD3. The J gene is absent in TCRdb and was assigned here via DNA matching to germline. Germline lookup yields CDR1 GEAIGNYY and CDR2 EKD. The CDR3 contains 20 residues. CDR3 residues: CACDPLYVTGGYTSSDKLIF. The CDR3 nucleotides read TGTGCCTGTGACCCGCTTTATGTTACTGGGGGATATACTTCATCCGACAAACTCATCTTT.

In regard to this clone: The protein recorded in TCRdb matches a much larger clone and deviates from this DNA's translation at residue 19, suggesting a read error; the protein here is obtained by translating the DNA. The chain links TRDV1 to TRDJ1; TRDD3 aligns across 12 bases. TCRdb does not report a J gene; here it was assigned by matching the DNA to germline references. J gave up 3 bases and V 1 base, and 27 bases lay outside the gene matches. The CDR3 totals 24 residues. Germline V gene sequence: CDR1 TSWWSYY, CDR2 QGS. The CDR3 spells CALGERAVRNLGLLGDTYADKLIF. Here the CDR3 DNA reads TGTGCTCTTGGGGAACGGGCGGTAAGGAACCTAGGCCTACTGGGGGATACTTACGCCGATAAACTCATCTTT.

This clone has more than one count but fewer than ten. It is likely a read error: a sequence one base away is far more abundant. The same CDR3 can be traced to other DNA sequences in this sample. The CDR3 nucleotides are TGTGCTCTCGGGGCCCGAAACGTAATTCCTGAGCCGGGGGATACTAGTGGGTACACCGATAAACTCATCTTT. Translation gives CALGARNVIPEPGDTSGYTDKLIF. J is TRDJ1 and V is TRDV1, with 9 bases identical to TRDD3. TCRdb carries no J gene annotation; the J gene was assigned here by matching the DNA with germline. This CDR3 contains 24 residues. Looked up from germline, CDR1 is TSWWSYY and CDR2 is QGS.

This clone has only a few counts. A far larger clone lies a single base away; this is likely a read error. Different DNA sequences within this sample yield the same CDR3. The rearrangement links TRDV1 to TRDJ1, with 7 positions matching TRDD3. TCRdb lists no J gene, so it was determined here by aligning the DNA to germline. The germline V gene has CDR1 TSWWSYY and CDR2 QGS. The CDR3 is 18 residues long. V shed 9 bases and J 0 bases; nucleotides not matched to a gene: 19. This CDR3 reads CALGSGGPWGLHTDKLIF. For the CDR3, the DNA is TGTGCTCTCGGGAGCGGAGGACCCTGGGGGTTGCACACCGATAAACTCATCTTT.

This clone was seen only a few times. The likely explanation is a read error, given a far larger clone one base away. Other DNA sequences within the sample encode an identical CDR3. This rearrangement joins TRAV38-2/DV8 to TRDJ1; 13 nucleotides agree with TRDD3. Since TCRdb gives no J gene, matching the DNA to germline was used here to assign it. Germline V gene data show CDR1 as TSESDYY and CDR2 as QEAYKQQN. The CDR3 contains 22 residues. CDR3 loop: CASFLETHYWGIRVGGPDKLIF. CDR3 coding DNA: TGTGCTTCCTTCCTAGAAACCCATTACTGGGGGATACGCGTAGGGGGTCCCGACAAACTCATCTTT.

This clone was counted only a few times. Since a far larger clone is one base different, this is likely a read error. The same CDR3 can be traced to other DNA sequences in this sample. For the CDR3, the DNA is TGTGCCTGTGACTCCGTTTTGATCCCTACTGGGGGATTCACAGATAAACTCATCTTT. It codes for CACDSVLIPTGGFTDKLIF. The chain recombines TRDV2 with TRDJ1; 10 nucleotides agree with TRDD3. TCRdb carries no J gene annotation; the J gene was assigned here by matching the DNA with germline. Germline V gives CDR1 GEAIGNYY, CDR2 EKD. V was clipped by 3 bases and J by 5 bases; unmatched bases: 20. CDR3 length: 19 residues.

Ten or more counts support this clone. The protein given by TCRdb reflects a much larger clone and differs at residue 13 from this DNA's translation, likely from a read error; the protein shown is the DNA's translation. V gene TRDV2 combines with J gene TRDJ1, with 12 bases identical to TRDD3. Germline lookup yields CDR1 GEAIGNYY and CDR2 EKD. V trimming: 0 bases; J trimming: 8 bases; junction bases outside the gene matches: 18. This CDR3 is 19 amino acids long. The DNA for the CDR3 is TGTGCCTGTGACACCGTACTGGGGGATACTATCAATGCCTTCCCCAAACTCATCTTT. Its translation is CACDTVLGDTINAFPKLIF.

A few counts support this clone. TCRdb records a much larger clone's protein for this DNA, with a difference at residue 6 that likely arises from a read error; the protein given is the translation of the DNA. This chain joins TRDV2 and TRDJ2, with 11 bases aligning to TRDD3. Germline matching of the DNA provided the J gene here, since TCRdb leaves it blank. The CDR3 has 17 residues. V shed 3 bases and J 2 bases; nucleotides not matched to a gene: 7. From germline, CDR1 is GEAIGNYY and CDR2 EKD. CDR3 coding DNA: TGTGCCTGTGACGTCAACTGGGGGATAAGGTTGACAGCACAACTCTTCTTT. Protein: CACDVNWGIRLTAQLFF.

As to this clone: This DNA's translation differs at residue 15 from TCRdb's protein, which comes from a much larger clone; a read error is likely, and the protein shown is translated from the DNA. The chain recombines TRDV1 with TRDJ1; possibly TRDD2 for D (6 bases). Because TCRdb records no J gene, it was assigned here through a match of the DNA to germline. The CDR3 has 18 residues. Germline loops: CDR1 TSWWSYY, CDR2 QGS. In nucleotides, the CDR3 is TGTGCTCTTGGGGAAGCCTTCCCAGCAGTACGAACCACCGATGAACTCATCTTT. As protein: CALGEAFPAVRTTDELIF.

As for this clone: The protein recorded in TCRdb matches a much larger clone and deviates from this DNA's translation at residue 18, suggesting a read error; the protein here is obtained by translating the DNA. V gene TRDV1 combines with J gene TRDJ1; the match to TRDD3 covers 9 bases. The CDR3 is made up of 22 amino acids. CDR1 and CDR2 from the germline V gene are TSWWSYY and QGS. CDR3 coding DNA: TGTGCTCTTGGGGAACGTTTAATCCTACGTCTTCTGGGGGATGAGTACACCGAAAAACTCATCTTT. Translated: CALGERLILRLLGDEYTEKLIF.

In this sample, this clone turned up a few times. TCRdb's protein, taken from a much larger clone, differs from this DNA's translation at residue 11, likely owing to a read error; the protein displayed comes from the DNA. The genes are TRDV1 and TRDJ2; 9 nucleotides agree with TRDD2. Assignment of the J gene here rests on matching the DNA to germline, because TCRdb gives none. The CDR3 length is 22 residues. Trimming at V came to 1 base and at J to 6 bases, leaving 24 bases not matched to a gene. Germline V lookup: CDR1 TSWWSYY, CDR2 QGS. CDR3: CALGEPPSYPREGDPRSAQLFF. CDR3 DNA: TGTGCTCTTGGGGAACCTCCTTCCTACCCCAGGGAGGGGGATCCTAGGTCAGCACAACTCTTCTTT.

Points on this clone: A far more abundant clone sits one base away, making this likely a read error. This same CDR3 is encoded by further DNA sequences in the sample. The V gene call is TRDV1, and the J gene call is absent; the DNA was not compared with TRDD3, the D call given in the table. Germline V gene sequence: CDR1 TSWWSYY, CDR2 QGS. The CDR3 is 23 residues long. The CDR3 protein is CALGELLPLLYYLGPSLTAQLFF. The DNA for the CDR3 is TGTGCTCTTGGGGAACTGTTGCCTCTCCTATACTACTTGGGGCCCTCTTTGACAGCACAACTCTTCTTC.

A remark on this clone: A read error is likely here: a far larger clone is one base away. At the DNA level, this CDR3 is encoded by other sequences in the same sample as well. The genes are TRDV1 and TRDJ3; D may be TRDD3 (8 bases). Here the J gene came from matching the DNA to germline, since TCRdb omits it. The CDR3 length is 25 residues. The V end lost 3 bases, the J end lost 4 bases, and 37 bases lay between the germline ends. In germline, CDR1 is TSWWSYY, CDR2 QGS. Here the CDR3 reads CALGDPIFLQGDNRADSWDTRQMFF. The CDR3 nucleotides are TGTGCTCTTGGGGATCCAATTTTCCTACAGGGGGATAACCGTGCGGACTCATGGGACACCCGACAGATGTTTTTC.

This clone occurred many times. This specimen includes other DNA sequences encoding the same CDR3. This chain links TRDV1 with TRDJ1; D is undetermined. V lost 0 bases and J 0 bases, leaving 26 bases between the germline ends. In germline, CDR1 is TSWWSYY, CDR2 QGS. The CDR3 is 21 residues long. Written as DNA, the CDR3 is TGTGCTCTTGGGGAACTTTTTCTACCGAACTCCGATCGTGCGGACACCGATAAACTCATCTTT. Protein: CALGELFLPNSDRADTDKLIF.

This clone has more than one count but fewer than ten. This DNA translates differently at residue 23 from the TCRdb protein, which is that of a much larger clone; a read error is likely, and the protein shown is the DNA's own translation. For the V gene the call is TRDV1; the J gene has no call; the table calls TRDD3, which could not be checked here. Germline assignment: CDR1 TSWWSYY and CDR2 QGS. This CDR3 contains 25 residues. CDR3 sequence: CALGETGLGSRWGIREGGRQAQPFF. The CDR3 DNA is TGTGCTCTTGGGGAAACGGGGCTAGGGTCCCGTTGGGGGATACGCGAAGGGGGGAGACAGGCACAACCCTTCTTT.

This clone turned up a few times. This DNA translates differently at residue 15 from the TCRdb protein, which is that of a much larger clone; a read error is likely, and the protein shown is the DNA's own translation. The genes are TRDV1 and TRDJ1; TRDD3 matches 12 bases. The CDR3 covers 18 residues. Germline V gives CDR1 TSWWSYY, CDR2 QGS. CDR3 bases: TGTGCTCTTGGGGAACGATTCCAAATACTGGGGGATACCGATGAACTCATCTTT. Its protein is CALGERFQILGDTDELIF.

This clone was seen at least ten times. TCRdb attributes to this sequence the protein of a much larger clone, which differs from the DNA translation at residue 5; a read error is likely, and the protein displayed is translated from the DNA. This chain connects TRDV2 to TRDJ3; 7 bases agree with TRDD3. CDR1 and CDR2 (germline): GEAIGNYY, EKD. V gave up 3 bases and J gave up 2 bases; unmatched junction bases: 18. The CDR3 loop spans 21 amino acids. The CDR3 loop is CACDERSWGFLKTWDTRQMFF. The CDR3 nucleotides read TGTGCCTGTGACGAGAGGAGCTGGGGGTTCCTTAAGACCTGGGACACCCGACAGATGTTTTTC.